A single sample is the source of the 18 T cell receptor beta chains below, sequenced in a study of blood T cell repertoires in COVID-19. The assay was immunoSEQ multiplex PCR, and TCRdb's table has in-frame clones only and misses some. This table holds some 220,000 clones, approximately 86% found once. Input material: peripheral blood. Receptors originate from a woman aged 25-40 years with COVID-19, enrolled during active disease.

The sample holds one count of this clone. The V gene is TRBV5-1, the J gene TRBJ2-1; D might be TRBD2 (6 bases). CDR1 and CDR2 (germline): SGHRS, YFSETQ. Trimming shortened V by 0 bases and J by 7 bases, and 14 bases separated the two germline ends. This CDR3 has 15 amino acids. Here the CDR3 reads CASSLGGTSSNEQFF. CDR3 DNA sequence: TGCGCCAGCAGCTTGGGCGGGACGTCTAGTAATGAGCAGTTCTTC.

The chain employs TRBV27 and TRBJ1-1; D is unresolved. V gave up 2 bases and J gave up 1 base, with 8 bases separating them. The CDR3 loop spans 14 amino acids. The germline V gene encodes CDR1 MNHEY and CDR2 SMNVEV (reference sequence). CDR3: CASSLVGRNTEAFF. CDR3 nucleotides: TGTGCCAGCAGTTTAGTTGGGAGGAACACTGAAGCTTTCTTT.

The V gene is TRBV5-6, the J gene TRBJ2-1; 10 positions agree with TRBD2. The CDR3 runs 14 residues. Germline V gene data show CDR1 as SGHDT and CDR2 as YYEEEE. J gave up 10 bases and V 8 bases, and 12 bases lay outside the gene matches. In DNA, the CDR3 is TGTGCCAGTAGACCGGGACTAGCGCCTGGGGAGCAGTTCTTC. Translation: CASRPGLAPGEQFF.

This clone showed up just a few times. The V call is TRBV5-1, the J call TRBJ1-1; 7 nucleotides match TRBD1. The CDR3 extends over 13 amino acids. Germline lookup yields CDR1 SGHRS and CDR2 YFSETQ. The J segment lost 4 bases and the V segment lost 1 base, leaving 1 base of the junction unmatched. The CDR3 DNA sequence: TGCGCCAGCAGCTTGACAGGGGTCACTGAAGCTTTCTTT. This translates into CASSLTGVTEAFF.

CDR3 amino acids: CASSLAAGRNEKLFF. The CDR3 DNA reads as TGTGCCAGCAGCTTAGCAGCAGGGCGAAATGAAAAACTGTTTTTT. This sequence joins TRBV11-3 and TRBJ1-4; D is perhaps TRBD1 (5 bases). CDR3 length equals 15 residues. The germline V and J ends were trimmed by 1 base and 5 bases, with 11 bases remaining between them. Germline values: CDR1 SGHNT, CDR2 YENEEA.

The chain uses TRBV6-2 or TRBV6-3 and TRBJ2-3, with 11 bases aligning to TRBD2. CDR3 size: 17 residues. The germline CDR1 and CDR2 sequences are MNHEY and SVGEGT. V lost 0 bases to trimming and J lost 0 bases; unmatched junction nucleotides: 2. The CDR3 DNA follows: TGTGCCAGCAGTTACTCGACTAGCGGGGCAAGCACAGATACGCAGTATTTT. Translated, it gives CASSYSTSGASTDTQYF.

This chain joins TRBV7-3 and TRBJ2-3; a possible D gene is TRBD2 (6 bases). Germline V gene lookup returns CDR1 SGHTA and CDR2 FQGTGA. The CDR3 spans 15 residues. Trimming cost V 2 bases and J 3 bases, with 12 bases left between them. The DNA for the CDR3 is TGTGCCAGCAGCTTATTAGACGGGAGTACAGATACGCAGTATTTT. Encoded protein: CASSLLDGSTDTQYF.

The chain has TRBV5-1 and TRBJ1-4, with 7 nucleotides matching TRBD1. The CDR3 loop spans 15 amino acids. Germline V gene data show CDR1 as SGHRS and CDR2 as YFSETQ. V trimming: 0 bases; J trimming: 7 bases; junction bases outside the gene matches: 6. The CDR3 DNA reads as TGCGCCAGCAGCTTGGAATTAGGGGGCTCTGAAAAACTGTTTTTT. It yields the protein CASSLELGGSEKLFF. The full variable domain, completed using reference TRBV5-1 and TRBJ1-4, is KAGVTQTPRYLIKTRGQQVTLSCSPISGHRSVSWYQQTPGQGLQFLFEYFSETQRNKGNFPGRFSGRQFSNSRSEMNVSTLELGDSALYLCASSLELGGSEKLFFGSGTQLSVL.

The chain recombines TRBV12-3 or TRBV12-4 with TRBJ1-2; 8 positions match TRBD1. After removal of 2 bases from V and 6 bases from J, the junction contained 2 bases not matched to a gene. This CDR3 region has 13 residues. The CDR3 DNA reads TGTGCCAGCAGTTTACAGGGGGCGCATGGCTACACCTTC. Encoded protein: CASSLQGAHGYTF.

This chain connects TRBV15 to TRBJ1-1; D call uncertain. The CDR3 contains 15 residues. Trimming stripped 2 bases from V and 0 bases from J, with 10 bases between. Germline loops: CDR1 LNHNV, CDR2 YYDKDF (reference sequence). CDR3 DNA sequence: TGTGCCACCAGCAGACCTTCTTCTATGAACACTGAAGCTTTCTTT. This gives the protein CATSRPSSMNTEAFF. The full variable domain, with the rest looked up from reference TRBV15 and TRBJ1-1, is DAMVIQNPRYQVTQFGKPVTLSCSQTLNHNVMYWYQQKSSQAPKLLFHYYDKDFNNEADTPDNFQSRRPNTSFCFLDIRSPGLGDTAMYLCATSRPSSMNTEAFFGQGTRLTVV.

The J gene is TRBJ2-3, the V gene TRBV11-2, with 7 positions matching TRBD1. V was clipped by 5 bases and J by 1 base; unmatched bases: 3. The CDR3 has 14 amino acids. Per germline, CDR1 SGHAT and CDR2 FQNNGV. CDR3 residues: CASSRQGGTDTQYF. CDR3 coding DNA: TGTGCCAGCAGCCGACAGGGAGGCACAGATACGCAGTATTTT.

The chain is built from TRBV19 and TRBJ2-7; 15 bases are shared with TRBD2. The V gene end was trimmed by 2 bases and the J gene end by 6 bases; junction bases not matched to a gene: 11. Per the germline V gene, CDR1 is LNHDA and CDR2 is SQIVND (reference sequence). CDR3 length: 18 residues. The CDR3 region is CASSISGLAGGPFSEQYF. DNA of the CDR3: TGTGCCAGTAGTATAAGCGGACTAGCGGGAGGGCCCTTTTCCGAGCAGTACTTC.

This clone was detected only once. The CDR3 coding sequence is TGTGCCAGCAGCCCCTTAGGAACCGACCGGGACAGGGTTGAAACTAACTATGGCTACACCTTC. It is translated as CASSPLGTDRDRVETNYGYTF. The chain links TRBV6-6 to TRBJ1-2, with TRBD1 matching 9 bases. In germline, CDR1 is MNHNY, CDR2 SVGAGI (reference sequence). V lost 6 bases to trimming and J lost 0 bases; unmatched junction nucleotides: 23. The CDR3 loop spans 21 amino acids.

The rearrangement uses TRBV18 and TRBJ2-3; a weak D match, TRBD2 (5 bases). Germline V gene data show CDR1 as KGHSH and CDR2 as LQKENI. This CDR3 region has 15 residues. Trimming cost V 3 bases and J 4 bases, with 14 bases left between them. CDR3 loop: CASSPSAPGADTQYF. The CDR3 bases are TGTGCCAGCTCACCTTCTGCCCCCGGGGCAGATACGCAGTATTTT.

The chain joins TRBV7-8 to TRBJ1-2; the D is unclear. Germline CDR1 and CDR2: SGHVS and FQNEAQ. V was cut by 5 bases and J by 7 bases, with 8 bases left in between. This CDR3 contains 11 residues. CDR3 protein: CASSLPSGYTF. As DNA, the CDR3 is TGTGCCAGCAGCCTCCCGTCTGGCTACACCTTC.

The chain has TRBV14 and TRBJ2-1; D remains unclear. CDR1 SGHDN and CDR2 FVKESK come from the germline V gene. V dropped 1 base and J dropped 9 bases, with 13 bases sitting between them. The CDR3 totals 14 residues. This chain's CDR3 is CASSQVGPDGEQFF. In nucleotides, the CDR3 is TGTGCCAGCAGCCAAGTGGGCCCCGATGGTGAGCAGTTCTTC. Full variable domain (outside the CDR3, taken from reference TRBV14 and TRBJ2-1): EAGVTQFPSHSVIEKGQTVTLRCDPISGHDNLYWYRRVMGKEIKFLLHFVKESKQDESGMPNNRFLAERTGGTYSTLKVQPAELEDSGVYFCASSQVGPDGEQFFGPGTRLTVL.

CDR3 in DNA: TGTGCCAGCAGTTCGTGGCCGTTCATTGACGAGCAGTACTTC. This translates into CASSSWPFIDEQYF. The chain has TRBV6-2 or TRBV6-3 and TRBJ2-7; D unresolved. Germline V gene lookup returns CDR1 MNHEY and CDR2 SVGEGT. This CDR3 region has 14 residues. Trimming stripped 4 bases from V and 5 bases from J, with 15 bases between.

The V and J genes are TRBV6-5 and TRBJ2-3; tentatively, D is TRBD2 (6 bases). V was shortened by 0 bases and J by 0 bases, with 10 bases between the two germline ends. Per the germline V gene, CDR1 is MNHEY and CDR2 is SVGAGI. This CDR3 is built from 16 residues. CDR3 protein: CASSYSISGSTDTQYF. In nucleotides, the CDR3 is TGTGCCAGCAGTTACTCGATAAGCGGGAGCACAGATACGCAGTATTTT.